Listed here are 2 T cell receptor beta chains from one sample, sequenced in a study of circulating and synovial CD4+ cells in juvenile arthritis (dated by TCRdb to the mid-2010s). Library prep was done by the immunoSEQ multiplex PCR assay. Entries here come from immuneACCESS through TCRdb and include only in-frame sequences with V and J called. Some clones fail to appear in such tables; in the studies checked, an unresolved V gene covers under half of the shortfall, and the cause of the remainder is unknown. This sample gives 11,000 to 15,000 clones in total; 75% to 90% of them show up just once. The top ten hold 3.6% of the sample. Sequencing was carried out using CD4+ T cells from synovial fluid. Receptors were obtained from a human patient with juvenile idiopathic arthritis. Some clones in this sample may be carry-over from other donors' samples.

The CDR3 loop reads CASSQDRGMGGYTF. Here the CDR3 DNA reads TGTGCCAGCAGCCAAGATCGGGGAATGGGGGGCTACACCTTC. The J gene is TRBJ1-2, the V gene TRBV14; D remains unclear. This CDR3 comprises 14 residues. V lost 0 bases, J lost 8 bases, and 13 bases lay in between. Germline V lookup: CDR1 SGHDN, CDR2 FVKESK.

The chain uses TRBV27 and TRBJ2-1; TRBD1 is a possible D gene (5 bases). This CDR3 has 15 amino acids. From germline, CDR1 is MNHEY and CDR2 SMNVEV (reference sequence). Trimming shortened V by 0 bases and J by 7 bases, and 13 bases separated the two germline ends. DNA for the CDR3: TGTGCCAGCAGTTTATCGTGGCAGGGTGGAAATGAGCAGTTCTTC. Protein sequence: CASSLSWQGGNEQFF.